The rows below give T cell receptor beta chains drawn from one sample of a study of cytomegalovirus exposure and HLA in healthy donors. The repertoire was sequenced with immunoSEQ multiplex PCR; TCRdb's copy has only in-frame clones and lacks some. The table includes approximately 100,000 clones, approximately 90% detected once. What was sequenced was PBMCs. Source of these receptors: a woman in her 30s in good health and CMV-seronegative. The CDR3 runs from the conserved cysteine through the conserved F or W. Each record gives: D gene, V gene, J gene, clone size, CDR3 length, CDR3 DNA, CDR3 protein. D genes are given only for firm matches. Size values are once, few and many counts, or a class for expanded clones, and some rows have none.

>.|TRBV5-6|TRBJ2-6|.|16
TGTGCCAGCAGCTTCCACTCAGGGACTGGGGCCAACGTCCTGACTTTC
CASSFHSGTGANVLTF
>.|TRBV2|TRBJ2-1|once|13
TGTGCCAGCAGTTCAGCGGGCCACAATGAGCAGTTCTTC
CASSSAGHNEQFF
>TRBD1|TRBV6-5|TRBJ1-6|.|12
TGTGCCAGCGGACAGGGGAATTCACCCCTCCACTTT
CASGQGNSPLHF
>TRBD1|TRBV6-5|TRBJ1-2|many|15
TGTGCCAGCAGACATGGTACAGGGACCAGGGGGGGCTACACCTTC
CASRHGTGTRGGYTF
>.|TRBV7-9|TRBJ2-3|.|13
TGTGCCAGCGGCCGGGGAGGCACAGATACGCAGTATTTT
CASGRGGTDTQYF
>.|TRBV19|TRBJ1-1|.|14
TGTGCCACCAGACTCGACTCTGTGAACACTGAAGCTTTCTTT
CATRLDSVNTEAFF
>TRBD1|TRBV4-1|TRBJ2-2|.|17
TGCGCCAGCAGCCGAAGTCAGAGGGACAGAAACACCGGGGAGCTGTTTTTT
CASSRSQRDRNTGELFF
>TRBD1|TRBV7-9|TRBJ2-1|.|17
TGTGCCAGCAGCTCCCCCCGGGACAGGGGGGACTACAATGAGCAGTTCTTC
CASSSPRDRGDYNEQFF
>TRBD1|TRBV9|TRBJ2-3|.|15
TGTGCCAGCAGGCCCCCAGGGGGCGTTTCAGATACGCAGTATTTT
CASRPPGGVSDTQYF
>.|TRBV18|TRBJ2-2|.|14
TGTGCCAGCTCACCAGGAGGAAACACCGGGGAGCTGTTTTTT
CASSPGGNTGELFF
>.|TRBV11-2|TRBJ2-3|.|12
TGTGCCAGCAGCCAAGCCACAGATACGCAGTATTTT
CASSQATDTQYF
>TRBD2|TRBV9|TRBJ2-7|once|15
TGTGCCAGCAGCGAAGGACTAGCGGCTTCCTACGAGCAGTACTTC
CASSEGLAASYEQYF
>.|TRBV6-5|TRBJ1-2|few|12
TGTGCCAGCAGGGCAGCGAACTATGGCTACACCTTC
CASRAANYGYTF
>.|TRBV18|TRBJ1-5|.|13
TGTGCCAGCTCCCTAACCTTTAAACAGCCCCAGCATTTT
CASSLTFKQPQHF
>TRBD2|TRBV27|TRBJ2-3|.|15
TGTGCCAGCACTCCCCTAGCGGGGGGAACAGATACGCAGTATTTT
CASTPLAGGTDTQYF
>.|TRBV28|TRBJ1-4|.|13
TGTGCCAGCAGCGGGGGGGGAAATGAAAAACTGTTTTTT
CASSGGGNEKLFF
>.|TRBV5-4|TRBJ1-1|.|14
TGTGCCTTCTACAGGAGAGCCATGAACACTGAAGCTTTCTTT
CAFYRRAMNTEAFF
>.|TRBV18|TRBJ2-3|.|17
TGTGCCAGCTCACCACCAAACCGCGGGGAGAGCACAGATACGCAGTATTTT
CASSPPNRGESTDTQYF
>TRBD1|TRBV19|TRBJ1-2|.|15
TGTGCCAGTAGTATAAAGGCCGGGACAGTCTATGGCTACACCTTC
CASSIKAGTVYGYTF
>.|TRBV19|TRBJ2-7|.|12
TGTGCCAGTAAAGGGGATTCCTACGAGCAGTACTTC
CASKGDSYEQYF
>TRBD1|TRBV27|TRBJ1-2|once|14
TGTGCCAGCAGTCCCAACGTGGGACAGGGGGGATACACCTTC
CASSPNVGQGGYTF
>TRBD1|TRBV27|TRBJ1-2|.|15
TGTGCCAGCAGCCCGGGACAGGGGGTGAACTATGGCTACACCTTC
CASSPGQGVNYGYTF
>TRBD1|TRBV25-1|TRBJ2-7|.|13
TGTGCCAGCGCAAGGACAGGTCCCTTCGAGCAGTACTTC
CASARTGPFEQYF
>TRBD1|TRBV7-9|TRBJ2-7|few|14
TGTGCCAGCAGACGGACAGGAATGGCCTACGAGCAGTACTTC
CASRRTGMAYEQYF
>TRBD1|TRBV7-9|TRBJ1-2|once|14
TGTGCCAGCAGCCAGAGGACAGGGCTCTATGGCTACACCTTC
CASSQRTGLYGYTF
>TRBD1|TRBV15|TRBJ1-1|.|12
TGTGCCACCAGCAGGGCCGGGACAGACGCTTTCTTT
CATSRAGTDAFF
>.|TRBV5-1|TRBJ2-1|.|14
TGCGCCAGCAGCCGACAGACATTTTACAATGAGCAGTTCTTC
CASSRQTFYNEQFF
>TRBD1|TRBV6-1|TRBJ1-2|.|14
TGTGCCAGCAACCCCGGACAGGGCGGCTATGGCTACACCTTC
CASNPGQGGYGYTF
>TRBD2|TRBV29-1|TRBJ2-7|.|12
TGCAGCGTAGCTAGCGGGGCATACGAGCAGTACTTC
CSVASGAYEQYF
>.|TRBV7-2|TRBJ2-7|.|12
TGTGCCAGCAGCTTAGGACTAGACGAGCAGTACTTC
CASSLGLDEQYF
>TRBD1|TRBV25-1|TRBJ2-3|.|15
TGTGCCAGCGGGCCGCCGGGACAGGTCACAGATACGCAGTATTTT
CASGPPGQVTDTQYF
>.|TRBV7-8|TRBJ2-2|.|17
TGTGCCAGCAGCTTAGCAAGTGGGGGCGTTAACACCGGGGAGCTGTTTTTT
CASSLASGGVNTGELFF
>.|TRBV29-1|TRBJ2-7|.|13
TGCAGCGTTGATTTAGGGAGCTCCTACGAGCAGTACTTC
CSVDLGSSYEQYF
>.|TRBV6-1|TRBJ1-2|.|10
TGTGCCAGCAGTGACTTTCGGGTCGTCTTC
CASSDFRVVF
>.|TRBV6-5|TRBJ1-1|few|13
TGTGCCAGCAGTCCGAGAGCGACGATCGGAGCTTTCTTT
CASSPRATIGAFF
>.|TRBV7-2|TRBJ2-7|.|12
TGTGCCAGCAGCTTACTAATACACGAGCAGTACTTC
CASSLLIHEQYF
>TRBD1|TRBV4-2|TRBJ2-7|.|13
TGTGCCAGCAGCCAATTCCAGGGGGCCGAGCAGTACTTC
CASSQFQGAEQYF
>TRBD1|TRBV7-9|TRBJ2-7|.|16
TGTGCCAGCAGCCCTGGACCCGGACAGGAATCCTACGAGCAGTACTTC
CASSPGPGQESYEQYF
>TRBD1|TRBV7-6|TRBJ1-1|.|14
TGTGCCAGCAGCTTAGCACAGGGGGTGAGCGGGGCTTTCTTT
CASSLAQGVSGAFF
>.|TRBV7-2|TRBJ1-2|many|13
TGTGCCAGCAGCTTAGTACAGGGTGTAGGCTACACCTTC
CASSLVQGVGYTF
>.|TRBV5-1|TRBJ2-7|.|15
TGCGCCAGCAGCTTGCTGGCGGGGAGCTCCTACGAGCAGTACTTC
CASSLLAGSSYEQYF
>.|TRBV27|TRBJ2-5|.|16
TGTGCCAGCAGTTTAAGTTCAAGGGGAGGCGGAGAGACCCAGTACTTC
CASSLSSRGGGETQYF
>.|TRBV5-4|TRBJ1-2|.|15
TGTGCCAGCAGCGCCGACCGGTCCTTACCGGGTGGCTACACCTTC
CASSADRSLPGGYTF
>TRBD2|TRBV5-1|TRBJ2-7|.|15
TGCGCCAGCAGCGTACTAGCGGGGGAATCCTACGAGCAGTACTTC
CASSVLAGESYEQYF
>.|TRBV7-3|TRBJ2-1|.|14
TGTGCCAGCAGCCCCCAGGCCCCGGCGGGTGAGCAGTTCTTC
CASSPQAPAGEQFF
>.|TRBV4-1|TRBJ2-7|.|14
TGCGCCAGCAGCCAAGACGGGATCGGCTACGAGCAGTACTTC
CASSQDGIGYEQYF
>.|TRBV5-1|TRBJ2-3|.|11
TGCGCCAGCACGAGGGATGGGACGCAGTATTTT
CASTRDGTQYF
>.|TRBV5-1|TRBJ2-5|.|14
TGCGCCAGCAGCCACAAACTAATACAGGACGCCCAGTACTTC
CASSHKLIQDAQYF
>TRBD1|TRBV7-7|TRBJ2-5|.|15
TGTGCTAGCAGCGATGGACAGGGGGCTCTCGAGACCCAGTACTTC
CASSDGQGALETQYF
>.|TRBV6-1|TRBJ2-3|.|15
TGTGCCAGCAGGGAGTGGAGCTCCCCCACAGATACGCAGTATTTT
CASREWSSPTDTQYF
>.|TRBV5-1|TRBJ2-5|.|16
TGCGCCAGCAGCTTGATACCTCAACTAGGCGGGGAGACCCAGTACTTC
CASSLIPQLGGETQYF
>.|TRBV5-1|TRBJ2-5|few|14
TGCGCCAGCAGCTGGTTGGGAAGGGGGGAGACCCAGTACTTC
CASSWLGRGETQYF
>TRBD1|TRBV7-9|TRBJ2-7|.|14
TGTGCCAGCAGCTCTTTTGACAGGGCTAACGAGCAGTACTTC
CASSSFDRANEQYF
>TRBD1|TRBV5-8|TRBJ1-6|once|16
TGTGCCAGCAGCTTGGGGGTCTGGGACAGGGGGTCAACCCTCCACTTT
CASSLGVWDRGSTLHF
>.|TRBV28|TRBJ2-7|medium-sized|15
TGTGCCAGCACGAAGGTAAGGGGACTCCACTACGAGCAGTACTTC
CASTKVRGLHYEQYF
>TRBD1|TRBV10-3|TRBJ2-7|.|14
TGTGCCATCAGTTTACAGGGGGAGATATACGAGCAGTACTTC
CAISLQGEIYEQYF